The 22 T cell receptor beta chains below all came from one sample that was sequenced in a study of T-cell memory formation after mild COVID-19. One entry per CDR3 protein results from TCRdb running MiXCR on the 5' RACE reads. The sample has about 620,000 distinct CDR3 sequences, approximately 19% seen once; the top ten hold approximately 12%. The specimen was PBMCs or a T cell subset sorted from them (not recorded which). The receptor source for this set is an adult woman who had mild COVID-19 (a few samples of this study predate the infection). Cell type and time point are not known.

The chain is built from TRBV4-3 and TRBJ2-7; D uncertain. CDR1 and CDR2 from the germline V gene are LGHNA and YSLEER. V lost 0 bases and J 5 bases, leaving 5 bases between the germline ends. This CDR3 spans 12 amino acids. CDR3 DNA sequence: TGCGCCAGCAGCCAAGATCCCCACGAGCAGTACTTC. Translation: CASSQDPHEQYF.

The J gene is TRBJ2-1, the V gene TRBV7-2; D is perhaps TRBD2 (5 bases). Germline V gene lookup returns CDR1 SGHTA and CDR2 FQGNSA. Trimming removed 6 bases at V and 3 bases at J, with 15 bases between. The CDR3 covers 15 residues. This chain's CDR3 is CASSQLVGIYNEQFF. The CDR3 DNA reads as TGTGCCAGCAGTCAACTAGTCGGGATCTACAATGAGCAGTTCTTC.

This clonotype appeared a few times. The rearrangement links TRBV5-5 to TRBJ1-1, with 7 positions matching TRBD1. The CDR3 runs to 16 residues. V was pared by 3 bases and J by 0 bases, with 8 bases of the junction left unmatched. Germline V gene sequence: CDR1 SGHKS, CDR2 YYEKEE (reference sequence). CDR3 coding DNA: TGTGCCAGCAGCTCGCTCCCGGGACAGATGAACACTGAAGCTTTCTTT. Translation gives CASSSLPGQMNTEAFF.

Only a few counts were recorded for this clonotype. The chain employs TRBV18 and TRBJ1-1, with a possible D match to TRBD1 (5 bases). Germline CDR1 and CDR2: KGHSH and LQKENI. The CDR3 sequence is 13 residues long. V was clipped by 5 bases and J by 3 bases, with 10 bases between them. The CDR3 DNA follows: TGTGCCAGCTCAGGCAGGGCGTACACTGAAGCTTTCTTT. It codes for CASSGRAYTEAFF.

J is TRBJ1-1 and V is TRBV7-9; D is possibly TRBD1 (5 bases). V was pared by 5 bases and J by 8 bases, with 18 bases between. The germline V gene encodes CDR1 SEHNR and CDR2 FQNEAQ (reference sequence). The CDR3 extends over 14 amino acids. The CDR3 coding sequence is TGTGCCAGCAGCCCCTCATCGTGGGGGAAAGAAGCTTTCTTT. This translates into CASSPSSWGKEAFF.

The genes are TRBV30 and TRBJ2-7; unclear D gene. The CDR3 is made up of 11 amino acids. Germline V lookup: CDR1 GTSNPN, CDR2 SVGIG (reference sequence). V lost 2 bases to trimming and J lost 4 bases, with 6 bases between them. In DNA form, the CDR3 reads TGTGCCTGGAGTTCTGGATACGAGCAGTACTTC. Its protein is CAWSSGYEQYF.

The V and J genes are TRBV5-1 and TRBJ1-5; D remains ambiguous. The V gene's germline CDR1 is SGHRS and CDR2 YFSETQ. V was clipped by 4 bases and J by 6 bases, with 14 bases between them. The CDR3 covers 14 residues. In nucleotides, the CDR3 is TGCGCCAGCAGCCTGACGGGCGCGGGTCAGCCCCAGCATTTT. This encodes CASSLTGAGQPQHF.

The CDR3: CASSISDRLLDEQYF. The CDR3 DNA reads as TGCGCCAGCAGCATTTCGGACAGGCTCCTAGACGAGCAGTACTTC. The chain links TRBV5-1 to TRBJ2-7; 7 bases match TRBD1. In germline, CDR1 is SGHRS, CDR2 YFSETQ. The CDR3 contains 15 residues. The ends lost 4 bases at V and 5 bases at J; junction bases unmatched: 12.

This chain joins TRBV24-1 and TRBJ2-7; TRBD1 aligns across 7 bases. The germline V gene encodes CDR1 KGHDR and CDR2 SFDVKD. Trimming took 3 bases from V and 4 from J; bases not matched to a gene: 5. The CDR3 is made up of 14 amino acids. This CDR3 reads CATSDTSGGYEQYF. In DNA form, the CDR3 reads TGTGCCACCAGTGATACGTCAGGGGGTTACGAGCAGTACTTC.

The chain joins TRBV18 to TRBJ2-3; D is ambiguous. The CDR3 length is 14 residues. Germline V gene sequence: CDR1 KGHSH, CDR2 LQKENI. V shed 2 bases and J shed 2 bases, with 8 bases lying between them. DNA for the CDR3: TGTGCCAGCTCACCAAAACCGTCCACAGATACGCAGTATTTT. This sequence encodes CASSPKPSTDTQYF. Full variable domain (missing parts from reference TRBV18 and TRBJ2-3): NAGVMQNPRHLVRRRGQEARLRCSPMKGHSHVYWYRQLPEEGLKFMVYLQKENIIDESGMPKERFSAEFPKEGPSILRIQQVVRGDSAAYFCASSPKPSTDTQYFGPGTRLTVL.

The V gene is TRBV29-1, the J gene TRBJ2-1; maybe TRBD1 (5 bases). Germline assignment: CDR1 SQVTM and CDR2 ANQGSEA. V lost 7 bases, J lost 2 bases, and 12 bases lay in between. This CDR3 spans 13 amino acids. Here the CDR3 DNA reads TGCAGCGGGGGCACCTGGACCTACAATGAGCAGTTCTTC. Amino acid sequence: CSGGTWTYNEQFF.

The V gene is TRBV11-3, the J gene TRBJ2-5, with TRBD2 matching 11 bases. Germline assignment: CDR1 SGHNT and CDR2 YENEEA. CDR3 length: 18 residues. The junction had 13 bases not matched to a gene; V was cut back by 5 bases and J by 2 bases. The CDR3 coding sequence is TGTGCCAGCAGCCCCGGGGATCGACTAGCGGGGAATCAAGAGACCCAGTACTTC. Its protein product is CASSPGDRLAGNQETQYF.

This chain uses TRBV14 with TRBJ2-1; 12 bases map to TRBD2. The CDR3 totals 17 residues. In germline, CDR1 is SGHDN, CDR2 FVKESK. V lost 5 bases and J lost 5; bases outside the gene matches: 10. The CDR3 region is CASSTTSGGSGNNEQFF. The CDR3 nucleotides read TGTGCCAGCAGCACGACTAGCGGGGGTAGTGGGAACAATGAGCAGTTCTTC.

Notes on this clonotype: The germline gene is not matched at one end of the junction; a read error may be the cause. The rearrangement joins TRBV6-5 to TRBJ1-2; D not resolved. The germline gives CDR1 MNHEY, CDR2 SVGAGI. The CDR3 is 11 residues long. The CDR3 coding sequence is TGTGCCAGCAGTTACTCGAGATATTGGGTCTTC. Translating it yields CASSYSRYWVF.

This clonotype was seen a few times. The chain's CDR3 is CASSLGSGPVYGYTF. The CDR3 DNA follows: TGTGCCAGCAGCTTAGGCTCGGGACCGGTGTATGGCTACACCTTC. The rearrangement uses TRBV7-9 and TRBJ1-2; TRBD1 is a possible D gene (5 bases). CDR1 and CDR2 (germline): SEHNR, FQNEAQ (reference sequence). The length of the CDR3 is 15 residues. Trimming stripped 1 base from V and 5 bases from J, with 14 bases between.

The CDR3 reads CASSLMGQGAADTQYF. CDR3 in DNA: TGTGCCAGCAGCTTGATGGGACAGGGGGCCGCAGATACGCAGTATTTT. The chain carries TRBV7-8 and TRBJ2-3; 12 bases are shared with TRBD1. The CDR3 runs to 16 residues. The V gene end was trimmed by 3 bases and the J gene end by 4 bases; junction bases not matched to a gene: 5. Germline V CDR1 and CDR2: SGHVS, FQNEAQ.

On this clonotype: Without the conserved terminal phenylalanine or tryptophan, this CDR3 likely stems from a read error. The chain's CDR3 is CASSLAVRLQETQYY. The CDR3 nucleotides are TGTGCCAGCAGCTTAGCGGTTAGACTCCAAGAGACCCAGTACTAC. The rearrangement links TRBV7-9 to TRBJ2-5; the D is unclear. Looked up from germline, CDR1 is SEHNR and CDR2 is FQNEAQ (reference sequence). The CDR3 totals 15 residues. The germline V and J ends were trimmed by 0 bases and 1 base, with 9 bases remaining between them.

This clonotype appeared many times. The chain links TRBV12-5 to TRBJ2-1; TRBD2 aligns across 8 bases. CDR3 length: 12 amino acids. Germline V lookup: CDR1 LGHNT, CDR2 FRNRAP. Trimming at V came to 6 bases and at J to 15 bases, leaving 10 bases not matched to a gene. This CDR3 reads CASGSLGLDTFF. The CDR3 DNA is TGTGCTAGTGGCTCCCTGGGACTAGACACGTTCTTC.

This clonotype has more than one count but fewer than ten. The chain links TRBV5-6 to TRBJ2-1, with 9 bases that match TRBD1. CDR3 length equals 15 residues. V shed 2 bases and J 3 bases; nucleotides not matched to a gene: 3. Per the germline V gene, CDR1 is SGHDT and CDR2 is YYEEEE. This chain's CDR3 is CASSFATGGYNEQFF. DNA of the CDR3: TGTGCCAGCAGCTTCGCGACAGGGGGCTACAATGAGCAGTTCTTC.

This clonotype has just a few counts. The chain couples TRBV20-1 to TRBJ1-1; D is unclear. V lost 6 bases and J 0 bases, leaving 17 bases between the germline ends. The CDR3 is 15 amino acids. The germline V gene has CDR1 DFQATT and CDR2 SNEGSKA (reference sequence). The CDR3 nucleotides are TGCAGTGCCGCGCAAGCTAGTCGCATGAACACTGAAGCTTTCTTT. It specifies CSAAQASRMNTEAFF.

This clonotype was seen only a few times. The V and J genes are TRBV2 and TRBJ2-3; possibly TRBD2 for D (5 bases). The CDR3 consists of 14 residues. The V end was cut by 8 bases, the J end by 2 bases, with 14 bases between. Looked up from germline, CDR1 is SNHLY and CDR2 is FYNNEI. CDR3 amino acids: CASPHRGPTDTQYF. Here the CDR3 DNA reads TGTGCCAGCCCTCACCGGGGTCCCACAGATACGCAGTATTTT.

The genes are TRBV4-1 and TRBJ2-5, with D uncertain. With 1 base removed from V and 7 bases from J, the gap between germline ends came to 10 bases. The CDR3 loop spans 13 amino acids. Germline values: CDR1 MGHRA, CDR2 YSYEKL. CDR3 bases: TGCGCCAGCAGCCAAGTGGCTTGGGGGACCCAGTACTTC. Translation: CASSQVAWGTQYF.